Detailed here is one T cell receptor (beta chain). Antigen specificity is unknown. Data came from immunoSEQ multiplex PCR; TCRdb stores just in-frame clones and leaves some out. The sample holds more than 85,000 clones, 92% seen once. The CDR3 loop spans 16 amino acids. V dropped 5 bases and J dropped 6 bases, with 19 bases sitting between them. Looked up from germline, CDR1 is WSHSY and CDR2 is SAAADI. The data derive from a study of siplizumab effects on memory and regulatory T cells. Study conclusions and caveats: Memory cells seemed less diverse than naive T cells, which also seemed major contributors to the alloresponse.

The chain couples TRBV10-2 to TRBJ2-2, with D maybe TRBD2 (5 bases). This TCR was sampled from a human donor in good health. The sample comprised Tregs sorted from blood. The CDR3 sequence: CASSPGNSKYPGELFF. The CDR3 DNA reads TGCGCCAGCAGTCCCGGGAACAGCAAATATCCCGGGGAGCTGTTTTTT.